The TCR beta chain described here comes from a study of control samples from healthy donors and cancer patients. CDR3 length: 15 amino acids. The V gene lost 5 bases and the J gene lost 0 bases, with 13 bases spanning the gap. The germline V gene has CDR1 SGHAT and CDR2 FQNNGV. Sequencing used immunoSEQ multiplex PCR; TCRdb keeps in-frame clones, though not all of them. The table has about 88,000 clones, approximately 93% seen once. The sequenced sample was blood. This sequence was found in a young man in good health. This chain connects TRBV11-2 to TRBJ2-5; D perhaps matches TRBD2 (6 bases). CDR3 bases: TGTGCCAGCAGCCCGGAGGAGGGGTACCAAGAGACCCAGTACTTC. Its protein product is CASSPEEGYQETQYF.